These 20 T cell receptor beta chains were sequenced from one sample in a study of beta chain features in type 1 diabetes. Broader study findings: All four CD4+ subsets of Type 1 diabetes patients contained TCRB CDR3s that were moderately but significantly shorter.

The entirety of the isolated RNA underwent reverse transcription, so expressed TCRB transcripts were sequenced. Sequencing was performed with immunoSEQ multiplex PCR; in TCRdb, only in-frame clones are kept and a portion is missing. The sample has about 270,000 clones; approximately 14% are singletons. These receptors lack a known antigen. Sequenced: naive CD4+ T cells from blood. These receptors came from a man aged 25 to 45 with type 1 diabetes.

The chain combines TRBV18 with TRBJ2-7; 10 bases line up with TRBD2. V shed 2 bases and J 7 bases; nucleotides not matched to a gene: 8. Germline assignment: CDR1 KGHSH and CDR2 LQKENI. The CDR3 extends over 15 amino acids. Written as DNA, the CDR3 is TGTGCCAGCTCACCAGGCGCTAGCGGGAGTGGGGAGCAGTACTTC. This sequence encodes CASSPGASGSGEQYF.

Regarding this clone: Other nucleotide sequences from this sample produce the same CDR3. The V call is TRBV29-1, the J call TRBJ2-1, with 10 bases aligning to TRBD2. CDR3 length: 13 residues. Germline CDR1 reads SQVTM; CDR2 reads ANQGSEA. V lost 5 bases, J lost 3 bases, and 1 base stayed unmatched. The CDR3 sequence: CSVRTSGYNEQFF. CDR3 DNA sequence: TGCAGCGTTCGGACTAGCGGCTACAATGAGCAGTTCTTC.

The rearrangement links TRBV29-1 to TRBJ2-5, with 7 bases matching TRBD2. The CDR3 consists of 14 residues. Looked up from germline, CDR1 is SQVTM and CDR2 is ANQGSEA. The ends lost 6 bases at V and 5 bases at J; junction bases unmatched: 12. This CDR3 reads CSVARGVPKETQYF. Written as DNA, the CDR3 is TGCAGCGTGGCCCGGGGGGTGCCCAAGGAGACCCAGTACTTC.

This clone has a handful of counts. The V gene is TRBV29-1, the J gene TRBJ1-4; weak D call: TRBD1 (6 bases). This CDR3 is built from 12 residues. V was cut by 5 bases and J by 8 bases, with 12 bases left in between. Germline CDR1 is SQVTM and CDR2 is ANQGSEA. CDR3 bases: TGCAGCGTTTGGGGGCTGGAAGAAAAACTGTTTTTT. It translates to CSVWGLEEKLFF.

V usage is TRBV10-3 and J usage is TRBJ2-1, with TRBD2 identical over 11 bases. V lost 3 bases, J lost 6 bases, and 13 bases stayed unmatched. The germline gives CDR1 ENHRY, CDR2 SYGVKD. CDR3 length: 18 residues. CDR3 DNA sequence: TGTGCCATCAGTGAACGAACCGTGGGACTAGCGGACCCCAATGAGCAGTTCTTC. Translating gives CAISERTVGLADPNEQFF.

This clone was seen only a few times. The CDR3 DNA reads as TGTGCCAGCAGTACGGTTCCGAACACCGGGGAGCTGTTTTTT. Its translation: CASSTVPNTGELFF. The rearrangement uses TRBV6-4 and TRBJ2-2; no reliable D call. This CDR3 region has 14 residues. V was clipped by 5 bases and J by 0 bases, with 7 bases between them. CDR1 MRHNA and CDR2 SNTAGT come from the germline V gene.

This clone was seen only a few times. The chain couples TRBV9 to TRBJ1-5, with D unresolved. The V end was cut by 0 bases, the J end by 7 bases, with 11 bases between. The CDR3 covers 14 residues. Germline CDR1 reads SGDLS; CDR2 reads YYNGEE. This CDR3 reads CASSVDPGNQPQHF. The CDR3, as DNA: TGTGCCAGCAGCGTAGACCCGGGAAACCAGCCCCAGCATTTT.

V gene TRBV2 combines with J gene TRBJ2-7, with a weak D call TRBD2 (6 bases). The CDR3 totals 14 residues. Germline CDR1 reads SNHLY; CDR2 reads FYNNEI. Trimming took off 6 bases at V and 0 bases at J, with 12 bases between the two ends. Here the CDR3 reads CASSFSGSSYEQYF. CDR3 DNA sequence: TGTGCCAGCAGCTTTAGCGGCAGCTCCTACGAGCAGTACTTC. Full variable domain (missing parts from reference TRBV2 and TRBJ2-7): EPEVTQTPSHQVTQMGQEVILRCVPISNHLYFYWYRQILGQKVEFLVSFYNNEISEKSEIFDDQFSVERPDGSNFTLKIRSTKLEDSAMYFCASSFSGSSYEQYFGPGTRLTVT.

This clone was seen only a few times. V and J are TRBV28 and TRBJ2-7; D might be TRBD1 (6 bases). The CDR3 loop spans 13 amino acids. Germline CDR1 is MDHEN and CDR2 is SYDVKM. Trimming pared 6 bases from V and 3 bases from J, leaving 12 bases between. The CDR3 nucleotides are TGTGCCAGCAGACTCGGGACAAGCTACGAGCAGTACTTC. It encodes CASRLGTSYEQYF. Looking up the rest from reference TRBV28 and TRBJ2-7 gives the full variable domain: DVKVTQSSRYLVKRTGEKVFLECVQDMDHENMFWYRQDPGLGLRLIYFSYDVKMKEKGDIPEGYSVSREKKERFSLILESASTNQTSMYLCASRLGTSYEQYFGPGTRLTVT.

The chain carries TRBV7-2 and TRBJ1-2; no definite D call. V was cut by 4 bases and J by 3 bases, with 12 bases left in between. Germline-derived CDR1 and CDR2 are SGHTA and FQGNSA. This CDR3 has 14 amino acids. The CDR3 loop is CASSWTSGDYGYTF. As DNA, the CDR3 is TGTGCCAGCAGCTGGACGTCGGGAGACTATGGCTACACCTTC.

This clone has only a few counts. This chain uses TRBV10-3 with TRBJ2-1; 11 bases agree with TRBD2. The CDR3 is 14 residues long. Trimming at V came to 4 bases and at J to 6 bases, leaving 2 bases not matched to a gene. Germline CDR1 is ENHRY and CDR2 is SYGVKD. This chain's CDR3 is CAISGLAGFNEQFF. The CDR3, as DNA: TGTGCCATCAGTGGACTAGCGGGATTCAATGAGCAGTTCTTC.

J is TRBJ2-2 and V is TRBV6-5; D might be TRBD1 (6 bases). Trimming took off 4 bases at V and 5 bases at J, with 17 bases between the two ends. CDR3 size: 16 residues. Germline CDR1 reads MNHEY; CDR2 reads SVGAGI. CDR3: CASSFVGQLLTGELFF. The CDR3 region has the DNA TGTGCCAGCAGTTTCGTCGGACAGTTGCTGACCGGGGAGCTGTTTTTT.

There are a few counts of this clone. For the CDR3, the DNA is TGTGCCAGCAGCTTAGCTTTGCGGGGGCAAGCTTTCTTT. Translation: CASSLALRGQAFF. The chain employs TRBV11-2 and TRBJ1-1; TRBD1 is a possible D gene (6 bases). Germline loops: CDR1 SGHAT, CDR2 FQNNGV. Trimming took off 1 base at V and 9 bases at J, with 12 bases between the two ends. This CDR3 spans 13 amino acids. The full variable domain, in which reference TRBV11-2 and TRBJ1-1 provide the parts outside the CDR3, is EAGVAQSPRYKIIEKRQSVAFWCNPISGHATLYWYQQILGQGPKLLIQFQNNGVVDDSQLPKDRFSAERLKGVDSTLKIQPAKLEDSAVYLCASSLALRGQAFFGQGTRLTVV.

This clone was recorded once. The J gene is TRBJ2-5, the V gene TRBV5-1, with TRBD2 matching over 10 bases. The CDR3 has 15 amino acids. Losses at the gene ends were 6 bases for V and 8 bases for J; bases not matched to a gene: 13. Per the germline V gene, CDR1 is SGHRS and CDR2 is YFSETQ. Here the CDR3 reads CASTRSLAGADTQYF. CDR3 sequence (DNA): TGCGCCAGCACCCGTAGCCTAGCGGGAGCAGACACCCAGTACTTC.

The chain employs TRBV28 and TRBJ2-5, with no clear D. CDR1 is MDHEN and CDR2 is SYDVKM in the germline V gene. V was shortened by 5 bases and J by 1 base, with 8 bases between the two germline ends. This CDR3 is 13 amino acids long. The CDR3 sequence is CASSPIPQETQYF. Written as DNA, the CDR3 is TGTGCCAGCAGTCCAATCCCCCAAGAGACCCAGTACTTC.

This clone was seen more than once but under ten times. The J gene is TRBJ2-6, the V gene TRBV25-1, with D possibly being TRBD1 (6 bases). The V end was cut by 5 bases, the J end by 3 bases, with 17 bases between. This CDR3 spans 17 amino acids. Germline assignment: CDR1 MGHDK and CDR2 SYGVNS. This chain's CDR3 is CASSPTVGGIGANVLTF. The CDR3 nucleotides are TGTGCCAGCAGTCCTACCGTAGGGGGTATTGGGGCCAACGTCCTGACTTTC.

This clone was observed a few times. This sequence joins TRBV7-2 and TRBJ2-3; 8 nucleotides line up with TRBD2. The CDR3 runs to 16 residues. In germline, CDR1 is SGHTA, CDR2 FQGNSA. With V trimmed by 2 bases and J by 1 base, 5 bases remained unmatched. DNA for the CDR3: TGTGCCAGCAGCTTAAGCGGGGGATCCCGCACAGATACGCAGTATTTT. It specifies CASSLSGGSRTDTQYF.

The chain combines TRBV7-2 with TRBJ2-7; 8 bases are a match to TRBD2. The length of the CDR3 is 14 residues. Losses at the gene ends were 4 bases for V and 2 bases for J; bases not matched to a gene: 4. Per the germline V gene, CDR1 is SGHTA and CDR2 is FQGNSA. In nucleotides, the CDR3 is TGTGCCAGCAGCTCCGGACTAGCTCCCTACGAGCAGTACTTC. Amino acid sequence: CASSSGLAPYEQYF.

This clone was counted a few times. This sequence joins TRBV7-2 and TRBJ2-3; 9 nucleotides align to TRBD1. CDR1 SGHTA and CDR2 FQGNSA come from the germline V gene. This CDR3 is 15 amino acids long. The trim removed 4 bases at V and 6 bases at J, leaving 8 bases unmatched. The CDR3: CASSSQGQGADTQYF. CDR3 DNA sequence: TGTGCCAGCAGCTCTCAGGGACAGGGCGCGGATACGCAGTATTTT.

There are a few counts of this clone. The gene calls are TRBV5-4 and TRBJ2-7, with 10 bases fitting TRBD1. The CDR3 has 14 residues. With V trimmed by 4 bases and J by 3 bases, 4 bases remained unmatched. Germline lookup yields CDR1 SGHNT and CDR2 YYREEE (reference sequence). The DNA of the CDR3 is TGTGCCAGCAGCACCGGGGACAGGGGCTACGAGCAGTACTTC. It encodes CASSTGDRGYEQYF.